Each of the 11 T cell receptor beta chains below was sequenced from the same sample in a study of T cells in Graves' hyperthyroidism and ophthalmopathy. Amplification of TCR beta CDR3 regions was performed using RNA transcripts as template. The study used the HTBI primer set for a first-round RT-PCR of the TCR CDR3. TCRdb reprocessed the multiplex PCR reads with MiXCR, giving one entry per CDR3 protein. The sample holds about 620,000 distinct CDR3 sequences, about 17% seen once. The sequenced sample was blood. These receptors were collected from a woman under 40 with Graves' hyperthyroidism.

This clonotype was picked up many times. The V call is TRBV6-2 or TRBV6-3, the J call TRBJ2-5; 8 bases are a match to TRBD1. J was trimmed by 5 bases and V by 6 bases; bases with no gene match: 8. CDR1 is MNHEY and CDR2 is SVGEGT in the germline V gene. The CDR3 contains 14 residues. CDR3 coding DNA: TGTGCCAGCAGGTGGACAGGGAATGGGGAGACCCAGTACTTC. Translated, it gives CASRWTGNGETQYF.

This clonotype was seen ten or more times. The chain employs TRBV5-1 and TRBJ2-1; 14 nucleotides align to TRBD2. The CDR3 loop spans 15 amino acids. Germline CDR1 and CDR2: SGHRS and YFSETQ. The V gene end was trimmed by 4 bases and the J gene end by 10 bases; junction bases not matched to a gene: 7. This CDR3 reads CASSTPTSGRGEQFF. The DNA of the CDR3 is TGCGCCAGCAGCACACCGACTAGCGGGAGGGGAGAGCAGTTCTTC. The full variable domain, completed using reference TRBV5-1 and TRBJ2-1, is KAGVTQTPRYLIKTRGQQVTLSCSPISGHRSVSWYQQTPGQGLQFLFEYFSETQRNKGNFPGRFSGRQFSNSRSEMNVSTLELGDSALYLCASSTPTSGRGEQFFGPGTRLTVL.

In its sample, this clonotype was seen many times. This chain links TRBV15 with TRBJ1-4, with 9 bases lining up with TRBD1. The CDR3 has 17 amino acids. J gave up 7 bases and V 0 bases, and 9 bases lay outside the gene matches. In germline, CDR1 is LNHNV, CDR2 YYDKDF (reference sequence). CDR3 bases: TGTGCCACCAGCAGAGATTCCAACCCGGGACAGGGTGAAAAACTGTTTTTT. It codes for CATSRDSNPGQGEKLFF.

The rearrangement uses TRBV6-2 or TRBV6-3 and TRBJ2-1, with 13 bases matching TRBD2. The CDR3 covers 16 residues. Trimming removed 6 bases from V and 6 bases from J; junction bases left unmatched: 8. Germline CDR1 MNHEY, CDR2 SVGEGT. The CDR3 DNA reads as TGTGCCAGCAGCCTCGGACTAGCGGGAGCCGCCAATGAGCAGTTCTTC. This encodes CASSLGLAGAANEQFF.

In its sample, this clonotype was seen a few times. This may come from a read error, since a much larger clone is one base off. V is TRBV5-6 and J is TRBJ1-1; D is ambiguous. The CDR3 covers 12 residues. Trimming pared 3 bases from V and 0 bases from J, leaving 3 bases between. Per the germline V gene, CDR1 is SGHDT and CDR2 is YYEEEE. The CDR3 DNA reads TGTGCCAGCAGCTGGGTGAACACTGAAGCTTTCTTT. Amino acid sequence: CASSWVNTEAFF.

This clonotype was recorded many times. V gene TRBV6-6 combines with J gene TRBJ2-3; D is perhaps TRBD2 (6 bases). Between the trimmed V and J ends, which lost 0 bases and 5 bases, there was a span of 15 bases. Germline assignment: CDR1 MNHNY and CDR2 SVGAGI (reference sequence). The CDR3 spans 16 residues. The CDR3 DNA reads as TGTGCCAGCAGTTACTCGGACTACCGGGGGAAAGATACGCAGTATTTT. Translating gives CASSYSDYRGKDTQYF.

With respect to this clonotype: Given a much more abundant clone one base away, this may be a read error. The chain has TRBV27 and TRBJ2-7; the D is unclear. The CDR3 extends over 16 amino acids. CDR1 and CDR2 from the germline V gene are MNHEY and SMNVEV (reference sequence). The CDR3 protein is CASSFSPSRQAYEQHF. The CDR3 nucleotides read TGTGCCAGCAGTTTTTCTCCTAGTCGGCAGGCCTACGAGCAGCACTTC.

A word on this clonotype: It is likely a read error, because the conserved phenylalanine at the end of the CDR3 is missing. This sequence joins TRBV6-5 and TRBJ2-7, with 9 positions matching TRBD1. Germline V gene data show CDR1 as MNHEY and CDR2 as SVGAGI. After removal of 2 bases from V and 2 bases from J, the junction contained 1 base not matched to a gene. The CDR3 has 14 amino acids. The CDR3 here is CASSYRTGAYEQYI. The CDR3 DNA is TGTGCCAGCAGTTACCGGACAGGGGCCTACGAGCAGTACATC.

This clonotype was observed a single time. Since a much larger clone is just one base distant, this may be a read error. The chain combines TRBV5-1 with TRBJ2-3; 7 bases match TRBD1. Trimming took 2 bases from V and 4 from J; bases not matched to a gene: 4. The CDR3 sequence is 14 residues long. Germline CDR1 is SGHRS and CDR2 is YFSETQ. CDR3 DNA: TGCGCCAGCAGCTTAGACAGGGTACCAGATACGCAGTATTTT. As protein: CASSLDRVPDTQYF.

This clonotype occurred many times. The V gene is TRBV30, the J gene TRBJ2-2; D is tentatively TRBD1 or TRBD2 (5 bases each). This CDR3 has 14 amino acids. The germline V and J ends were trimmed by 8 bases and 5 bases, with 18 bases remaining between them. Germline CDR1 and CDR2: GTSNPN and SVGIG (reference sequence). The CDR3 protein is CARRGLRGTGELFF. As DNA, the CDR3 is TGTGCCCGTAGGGGCCTTCGGGGAACCGGGGAGCTGTTTTTT.

This clonotype was picked up a small number of times. The gene calls are TRBV7-2 and TRBJ2-3; D gene ambiguous. V was cut by 2 bases and J by 0 bases, with 6 bases left in between. Germline lookup yields CDR1 SGHTA and CDR2 FQGNSA. CDR3 length: 14 amino acids. This chain's CDR3 is CASSLFLSTDTQYF. The CDR3 DNA reads as TGTGCCAGCAGCTTATTCCTAAGCACAGATACGCAGTATTTT.